One and the same sample provided the 22 T cell receptor beta chains below, sequenced in a study of T cells after yellow fever vaccination. Using its own MiXCR run on the 5' RACE reads, TCRdb lists one record per CDR3 protein. The sample has some 320,000 distinct CDR3 sequences; roughly 9.4% are singletons. The material was PBMCs, obtained on the day of the first yellow fever vaccination. Receptor source: a man between 18 and 35 years old who received the YFV17D yellow fever vaccine.

CDR3 sequence: CAWTRLRSYTF. CDR3 coding DNA: TGTGCCTGGACCCGACTACGGAGCTACACCTTC. The chain employs TRBV30 and TRBJ1-2; no firm D call. Germline V lookup: CDR1 GTSNPN, CDR2 SVGIG (reference sequence). Trimming cost V 4 bases and J 9 bases, with 12 bases left between them. The CDR3 totals 11 residues.

This clonotype was detected only a few times. The chain joins TRBV5-1 to TRBJ2-1, with D possibly matching TRBD2 (5 bases). V was shortened by 4 bases and J by 6 bases, with 11 bases between the two germline ends. The CDR3 contains 13 residues. CDR1 is SGHRS, CDR2 YFSETQ, per germline. The CDR3 loop is CASSPGGGNEQFF. The CDR3 DNA reads TGCGCCAGCAGCCCCGGCGGAGGCAATGAGCAGTTCTTC.

The rearrangement joins TRBV10-3 to TRBJ2-1, with 9 bases fitting TRBD1. The CDR3 covers 15 residues. Germline assignment: CDR1 ENHRY and CDR2 SYGVKD. V lost 3 bases and J lost 7; bases outside the gene matches: 7. CDR3 protein: CAISDPGQGLNEQFF. In DNA form, the CDR3 reads TGTGCCATCAGTGACCCAGGACAGGGGTTGAATGAGCAGTTCTTC.

V and J are TRBV5-1 and TRBJ1-6; weak D call: TRBD1 (6 bases). The CDR3 spans 18 residues. The V and J ends lost 0 bases and 4 bases respectively, with 17 bases between them. Germline V lookup: CDR1 SGHRS, CDR2 YFSETQ. CDR3 DNA: TGCGCCAGCAGCTTGGTGGGGGCGCAACGGGATTATAATTCACCCCTCCACTTT. Amino acids: CASSLVGAQRDYNSPLHF.

In its sample, this clonotype was seen many times. The V and J genes are TRBV4-1 and TRBJ1-4, with TRBD1 as a possible D gene (6 bases). The CDR3 is 15 residues long. Germline assignment: CDR1 MGHRA and CDR2 YSYEKL. The germline V and J ends were trimmed by 3 bases and 13 bases, with 21 bases remaining between them. CDR3 protein: CASSHSQGGNLGLFF. In DNA form, the CDR3 reads TGCGCCAGCAGCCACTCACAGGGCGGGAATTTAGGACTGTTTTTT.

The rearrangement uses TRBV12-3 or TRBV12-4 and TRBJ1-1; D is possibly TRBD1 (5 bases). The CDR3 runs to 13 residues. Trimming took off 5 bases at V and 3 bases at J, with 10 bases between the two ends. The CDR3 DNA is TGTGCCAGCAGTCCCGACAGTTACACTGAAGCTTTCTTT. As protein: CASSPDSYTEAFF.

This clonotype was seen repeatedly, ten times or more. The chain links TRBV9 to TRBJ2-3; TRBD1 matches 8 bases. V gave up 4 bases and J gave up 2 bases; unmatched junction bases: 3. The CDR3 runs to 14 residues. CDR1 and CDR2 (germline): SGDLS, YYNGEE. CDR3 region: CASSSDRVTDTQYF. The DNA of the CDR3 is TGTGCCAGCAGCTCGGACAGGGTCACAGATACGCAGTATTTT.

This clonotype came up many times. This chain joins TRBV29-1 and TRBJ2-3, with a possible D match to TRBD2 (7 bases). In germline, CDR1 is SQVTM, CDR2 ANQGSEA. V was cut by 0 bases and J by 13 bases, with 11 bases left in between. The CDR3 contains 11 residues. CDR3 region: CSVEDGGPKYF. Here the CDR3 DNA reads TGCAGCGTTGAAGACGGGGGGCCCAAGTATTTT.

The chain couples TRBV6-1 to TRBJ1-2; 11 nucleotides align to TRBD1. Germline V gene lookup returns CDR1 MNHNS and CDR2 SASEGT. The CDR3 runs to 15 residues. V was pared by 3 bases and J by 3 bases, with 3 bases of the junction left unmatched. The CDR3 loop is CASSEDRGHYYGYTF. CDR3 DNA sequence: TGTGCCAGCAGTGAGGACAGGGGGCATTACTATGGCTACACCTTC.

There are a few counts of this clonotype. V gene TRBV12-3 or TRBV12-4 combines with J gene TRBJ1-1; 7 bases match TRBD1. Losses at the gene ends were 6 bases for V and 4 bases for J; bases not matched to a gene: 8. The CDR3 is 14 residues long. Here the CDR3 reads CASSLQGGGTEAFF. The CDR3 nucleotides are TGTGCCAGCAGCCTTCAGGGGGGAGGCACTGAAGCTTTCTTT.

This clonotype was counted at least ten times. The genes are TRBV7-8 and TRBJ2-1, with D perhaps TRBD1 or TRBD2 (5 bases each). Germline CDR1 SGHVS, CDR2 FQNEAQ. Trimming took 5 bases from V and 4 from J, leaving 15 bases between them. This CDR3 contains 15 residues. CDR3 DNA sequence: TGTGCCAGCAGCCTACTCCGGGACCCATACAATGAGCAGTTCTTC. Translated: CASSLLRDPYNEQFF.

This clonotype was detected only a few times. CDR3 region: CASSAPEPGELFF. The CDR3 bases are TGTGCCAGCAGCGCTCCCGAGCCCGGGGAGCTGTTTTTT. The rearrangement links TRBV7-3 to TRBJ2-2; D unclear. Trimming stripped 5 bases from V and 6 bases from J, with 10 bases between. The CDR3 has 13 amino acids. Germline values: CDR1 SGHTA, CDR2 FQGTGA.

This clonotype was seen more than once but under ten times. The chain links TRBV11-2 to TRBJ2-1; the match to TRBD2 covers 7 bases. CDR3 length equals 19 residues. Germline-derived CDR1 and CDR2 are SGHAT and FQNNGV. Unmatched junction bases numbered 16, after V lost 4 bases and J lost 1 base. The CDR3 region has the DNA TGTGCCAGCAGCTCGCCCCCCTCGCTAGCGGCCATTTCCTACAATGAGCAGTTCTTC. Protein sequence: CASSSPPSLAAISYNEQFF.

This clonotype came up a few times. This chain uses TRBV5-5 with TRBJ1-4; D perhaps matches TRBD1 (5 bases). This CDR3 contains 15 residues. Germline V gene data show CDR1 as SGHKS and CDR2 as YYEKEE (reference sequence). The V and J ends lost 4 bases and 3 bases respectively, with 13 bases between them. CDR3 DNA: TGTGCCAGCAGCGACCGGGACCCCGCTAATGAAAAACTGTTTTTT. Translated, it gives CASSDRDPANEKLFF.

This clonotype was observed a few times. The V and J genes are TRBV19 and TRBJ2-7; TRBD1 matches at 8 bases. Germline assignment: CDR1 LNHDA and CDR2 SQIVND (reference sequence). This CDR3 spans 13 amino acids. Germline trimming cut 5 bases from V and 3 bases from J; bases unmatched to any gene: 3. The CDR3 DNA sequence: TGTGCCAGTAGTTTTGGACAGGGCTACGAGCAGTACTTC. It encodes CASSFGQGYEQYF.

The chain carries TRBV12-3 or TRBV12-4 and TRBJ2-2; D unclear. Trimming left V 2 bases short and J 4 bases short, with 11 bases between. CDR3 length equals 15 residues. The CDR3 nucleotides read TGTGCCAGCAGTTTAAACAGCCGGAGCACCGGGGAGCTGTTTTTT. As protein: CASSLNSRSTGELFF.

J is TRBJ2-7 and V is TRBV4-1; no definite D call. V lost 0 bases and J 4 bases, leaving 7 bases between the germline ends. The CDR3 length is 13 residues. CDR1 and CDR2 (germline): MGHRA, YSYEKL. The CDR3 sequence: CASSQDVGYEQYV. The CDR3 DNA sequence: TGCGCCAGCAGCCAAGATGTAGGATACGAGCAGTACGTC.

This clonotype was observed a handful of times. This rearrangement joins TRBV29-1 to TRBJ1-1, with D possibly TRBD1 on 5 matching bases. Looked up from germline, CDR1 is SQVTM and CDR2 is ANQGSEA. Trimming pared 5 bases from V and 6 bases from J, leaving 13 bases between. The CDR3 extends over 12 amino acids. DNA for the CDR3: TGCAGCGTTCAGGGACTTTGGTCTGAAGCTTTCTTT. It is translated as CSVQGLWSEAFF.

The sample holds many counts of this clonotype. The chain recombines TRBV5-1 with TRBJ2-3; TRBD2 matches at 8 bases. The CDR3 is made up of 15 amino acids. CDR1 SGHRS and CDR2 YFSETQ come from the germline V gene. V was clipped by 0 bases and J by 1 base; unmatched bases: 1. Written as DNA, the CDR3 is TGCGCCAGCAGCTTGGGGCGGGGGGGCACAGATACGCAGTATTTT. It yields the protein CASSLGRGGTDTQYF.

Only a few counts were recorded for this clonotype. The rearrangement joins TRBV7-2 to TRBJ1-5; D call uncertain. Deletions cut 3 bases from V and 7 bases from J, with 13 bases between. The CDR3 runs 14 residues. The germline gives CDR1 SGHTA, CDR2 FQGNSA. The CDR3 sequence is CASSFASAGQPQHF. CDR3 DNA sequence: TGTGCCAGCAGCTTCGCCAGTGCCGGGCAGCCCCAGCATTTT.

This chain connects TRBV18 to TRBJ2-1; D remains ambiguous. The germline gives CDR1 KGHSH, CDR2 LQKENI. This CDR3 is built from 14 residues. V was cut by 3 bases and J by 5 bases, with 11 bases left in between. In DNA form, the CDR3 reads TGTGCCAGCTCACCTCCGTTCAGCAACAATGAGCAGTTCTTC. Amino acid sequence: CASSPPFSNNEQFF.

CDR3 residues: CASRRGRLANYGYTF. The DNA of the CDR3 is TGTGCCAGCAGGCGAGGACGGCTAGCTAACTATGGCTACACCTTC. The chain couples TRBV12-3 or TRBV12-4 to TRBJ1-2; no firm D call. There are 15 residues in the CDR3. V lost 6 bases and J 0 bases, leaving 14 bases between the germline ends.